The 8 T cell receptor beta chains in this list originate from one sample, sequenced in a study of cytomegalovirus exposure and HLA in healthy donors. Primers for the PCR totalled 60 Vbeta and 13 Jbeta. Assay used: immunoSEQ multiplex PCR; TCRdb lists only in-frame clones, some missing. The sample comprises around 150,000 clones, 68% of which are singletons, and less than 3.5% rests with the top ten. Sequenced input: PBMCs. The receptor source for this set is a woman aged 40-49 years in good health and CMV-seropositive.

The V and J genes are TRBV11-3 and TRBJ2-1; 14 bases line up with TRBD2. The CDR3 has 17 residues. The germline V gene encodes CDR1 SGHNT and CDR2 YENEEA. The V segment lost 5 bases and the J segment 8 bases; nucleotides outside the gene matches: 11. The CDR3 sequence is CASSEGTSGRGGDEQFF. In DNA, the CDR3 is TGTGCCAGCAGCGAAGGGACTAGCGGGAGAGGGGGGGATGAGCAGTTCTTC.

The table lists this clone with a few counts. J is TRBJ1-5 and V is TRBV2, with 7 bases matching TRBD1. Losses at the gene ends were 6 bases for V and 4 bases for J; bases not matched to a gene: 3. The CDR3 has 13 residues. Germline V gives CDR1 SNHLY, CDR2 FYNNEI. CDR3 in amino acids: CASREQGNQPQHF. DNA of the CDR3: TGTGCCAGCAGGGAACAGGGGAATCAGCCCCAGCATTTT.

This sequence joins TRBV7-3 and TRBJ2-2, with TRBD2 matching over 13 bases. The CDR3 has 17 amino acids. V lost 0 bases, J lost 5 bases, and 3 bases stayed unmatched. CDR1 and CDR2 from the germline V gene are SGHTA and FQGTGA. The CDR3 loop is CASSLTEGLAGTGELFF. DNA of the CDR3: TGTGCCAGCAGCTTAACGGAGGGACTAGCGGGAACCGGGGAGCTGTTTTTT.

CDR3 DNA: TGTGCCAGCAGAAGAGGGACAGGGGAAAGCTACGAGCAGTACTTC. This gives the protein CASRRGTGESYEQYF. The chain joins TRBV27 to TRBJ2-7; 10 positions match TRBD1. The germline CDR1 and CDR2 sequences are MNHEY and SMNVEV (reference sequence). V lost 6 bases to trimming and J lost 3 bases; unmatched junction nucleotides: 8. CDR3 size: 15 residues.

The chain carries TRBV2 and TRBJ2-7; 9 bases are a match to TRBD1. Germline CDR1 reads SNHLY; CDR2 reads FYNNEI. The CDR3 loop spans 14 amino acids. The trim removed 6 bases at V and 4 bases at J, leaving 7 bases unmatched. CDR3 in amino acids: CASRLGGQGYEQYF. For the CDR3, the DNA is TGTGCCAGCAGGCTCGGGGGACAGGGATACGAGCAGTACTTC.

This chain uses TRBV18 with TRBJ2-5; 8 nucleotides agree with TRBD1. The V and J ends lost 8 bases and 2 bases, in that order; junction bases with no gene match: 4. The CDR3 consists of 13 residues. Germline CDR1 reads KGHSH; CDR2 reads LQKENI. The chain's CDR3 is CASGTGAQETQYF. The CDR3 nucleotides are TGTGCCAGCGGGACAGGAGCACAAGAGACCCAGTACTTC.

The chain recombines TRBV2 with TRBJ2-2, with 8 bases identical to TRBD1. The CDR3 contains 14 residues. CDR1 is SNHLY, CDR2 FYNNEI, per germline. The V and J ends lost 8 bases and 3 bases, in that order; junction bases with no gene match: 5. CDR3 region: CASYRGADTGELFF. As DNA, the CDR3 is TGTGCCAGCTACAGGGGGGCGGACACCGGGGAGCTGTTTTTT. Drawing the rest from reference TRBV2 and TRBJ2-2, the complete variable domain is EPEVTQTPSHQVTQMGQEVILRCVPISNHLYFYWYRQILGQKVEFLVSFYNNEISEKSEIFDDQFSVERPDGSNFTLKIRSTKLEDSAMYFCASYRGADTGELFFGEGSRLTVL.

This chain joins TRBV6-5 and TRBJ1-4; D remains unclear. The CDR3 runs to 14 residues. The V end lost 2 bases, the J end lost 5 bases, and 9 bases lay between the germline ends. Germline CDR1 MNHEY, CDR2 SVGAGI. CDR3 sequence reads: CASSYGHLNEKLFF. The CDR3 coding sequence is TGTGCCAGCAGTTACGGGCACCTAAATGAAAAACTGTTTTTT.